Listed below are T cell receptor beta chains from one sample, sequenced in a study of cytomegalovirus exposure and HLA in healthy donors. Clones were read by immunoSEQ multiplex PCR, and TCRdb kept only the in-frame ones, dropping some. The sample lists some 190,000 clones; around 79% were seen once. Sequencing used PBMCs. Every receptor here comes from a woman between 18 and 29 years old in good health and CMV-seronegative. Both conserved end residues are part of each CDR3. For some rows the clone size is stated as once, few or many, or as a class when expanded; others skip it.

TRBJ1-4 NA TRBV2 13 CASGNDRWEKLFF
TRBJ2-7 NA TRBV6-6 12 CASRPQGNEQYF
TRBJ1-5 NA TRBV19 15 CASRGRAVGNQPQHF
TRBJ2-3 NA TRBV7-9 15 CASSPSGVYGDTQYF
TRBJ2-5 NA TRBV2 14 CASSESGGRETQYF
TRBJ2-5 NA TRBV4-3 15 CASSQDWGGKETQYF
TRBJ1-1 NA TRBV5-6 16 CASSFLRPTGLTEAFF
TRBJ1-5 NA TRBV11-2 12 CASSLGGQPQHF
TRBJ1-2 NA TRBV7-2 15 CASSSPDRVHYGYTF
TRBJ2-1 NA TRBV7-2 16 CASSLRSSVAYNEQFF
TRBJ1-1 NA TRBV21-1 23 CASSKPFVGTGAIRPFVNTEAFF
TRBJ2-7 few TRBV19 15 CASSATLAGAYEQYF